The 16 T cell receptor beta chains below come from one sample, sequenced in a study of radiation and T cells in renal cell carcinoma. Assay used: immunoSEQ multiplex PCR; TCRdb lists only in-frame clones, some missing. The table has tens of thousands of clones, about four fifths seen once. As for time point: baseline pretreatment blood. Treatment reported: 15 Gy SBRT to primary tumor, nephrectomy 4 weeks later. The sample in question was blood, obtained from a patient whose treatment included radiotherapy and nephrectomy. These receptors were taken from a man aged 60 to 69 with renal cell carcinoma.

V is TRBV28 and J is TRBJ1-5, with D unresolved. CDR1 MDHEN and CDR2 SYDVKM come from the germline V gene. This CDR3 region has 16 residues. Between the trimmed V and J ends, which lost 1 base and 0 bases, there was a span of 10 bases. DNA for the CDR3: TGTGCCAGCAGTTTATCCCCCGGGCTTAGCAATCAGCCCCAGCATTTT. Amino acid sequence: CASSLSPGLSNQPQHF.

V and J are TRBV7-8 and TRBJ1-6; D remains ambiguous. Deletions cut 1 base from V and 19 bases from J, with 14 bases between. The CDR3 runs 12 residues. Per the germline V gene, CDR1 is SGHVS and CDR2 is FQNEAQ. The DNA of the CDR3 is TGTGCCAGCAGCTTAGTTGGCGGCCGGTTTCACTTT. Protein product: CASSLVGGRFHF. Based on the CDR3 plus reference TRBV7-8 and TRBJ1-6, the full variable domain is GAGVSQSPRYKVAKRGQDVALRCDPISGHVSLFWYQQALGQGPEFLTYFQNEAQLDKSGLPSDRFFAERPEGSVSTLKIQRTQQEDSAVYLCASSLVGGRFHFGNGTRLTVT.

The gene calls are TRBV9 and TRBJ2-1, with TRBD2 matching 7 bases. CDR3 length equals 15 residues. Looked up from germline, CDR1 is SGDLS and CDR2 is YYNGEE. V shed 2 bases and J 2 bases; nucleotides not matched to a gene: 4. The CDR3 sequence: CASSVGGEPYNEQFF. The CDR3 DNA follows: TGTGCCAGCAGCGTGGGAGGGGAACCCTACAATGAGCAGTTCTTC. The full variable domain, with the rest looked up from reference TRBV9 and TRBJ2-1, is DSGVTQTPKHLITATGQRVTLRCSPRSGDLSVYWYQQSLDQGLQFLIQYYNGEERAKGNILERFSAQQFPDLHSELNLSSLELGDSALYFCASSVGGEPYNEQFFGPGTRLTVL.

In nucleotides, the CDR3 is TGCGCCAGCAGCTTGGTAGCGGGACGTACAGATACGCAGTATTTT. Amino acids: CASSLVAGRTDTQYF. This rearrangement joins TRBV5-1 to TRBJ2-3; 8 bases fit TRBD2. This CDR3 spans 15 amino acids. CDR1 SGHRS and CDR2 YFSETQ come from the germline V gene. V was pared by 0 bases and J by 3 bases, with 3 bases of the junction left unmatched. The whole variable domain, filled in from reference TRBV5-1 and TRBJ2-3, reads KAGVTQTPRYLIKTRGQQVTLSCSPISGHRSVSWYQQTPGQGLQFLFEYFSETQRNKGNFPGRFSGRQFSNSRSEMNVSTLELGDSALYLCASSLVAGRTDTQYFGPGTRLTVL.

The rearrangement joins TRBV4-3 to TRBJ2-5; no firm D call. CDR1 is LGHNA and CDR2 is YSLEER in the germline V gene. V shed 1 base and J shed 9 bases, with 12 bases lying between them. This CDR3 spans 13 amino acids. CDR3 in amino acids: CASSQGSGTAQYF. The CDR3 DNA follows: TGCGCCAGCAGCCAAGGTTCTGGCACAGCCCAGTACTTC.

The rearrangement links TRBV14 to TRBJ2-7, with TRBD2 matching over 11 bases. CDR1 is SGHDN, CDR2 FVKESK, per germline. The CDR3 has 17 amino acids. Trimming cost V 1 base and J 3 bases; bases outside gene matches: 8. CDR3 DNA: TGTGCCAGCAGCCAAGCTACTCCCGGGACTAGCGGCTACGAGCAGTACTTC. Its protein is CASSQATPGTSGYEQYF. Based on the CDR3 plus reference TRBV14 and TRBJ2-7, the full variable domain is EAGVTQFPSHSVIEKGQTVTLRCDPISGHDNLYWYRRVMGKEIKFLLHFVKESKQDESGMPNNRFLAERTGGTYSTLKVQPAELEDSGVYFCASSQATPGTSGYEQYFGPGTRLTVT.

The chain employs TRBV2 and TRBJ2-3; TRBD2 matches at 9 bases. In germline, CDR1 is SNHLY, CDR2 FYNNEI. The CDR3 has 15 residues. V gave up 2 bases and J gave up 0 bases; unmatched junction bases: 0. Written as DNA, the CDR3 is TGTGCCAGCAGTGAACTAGCGGGGAGCACAGATACGCAGTATTTT. Protein sequence: CASSELAGSTDTQYF. Variable domain in full (rest from reference TRBV2 and TRBJ2-3): EPEVTQTPSHQVTQMGQEVILRCVPISNHLYFYWYRQILGQKVEFLVSFYNNEISEKSEIFDDQFSVERPDGSNFTLKIRSTKLEDSAMYFCASSELAGSTDTQYFGPGTRLTVL.

The chain couples TRBV29-1 to TRBJ2-5; D is unclear. Trimming cost V 5 bases and J 5 bases, with 18 bases left between them. CDR3 size: 14 residues. Per the germline V gene, CDR1 is SQVTM and CDR2 is ANQGSEA. The CDR3 DNA follows: TGCAGCGTTCCCGGACCGAGTGGCTGGGAGACCCAGTACTTC. Its protein is CSVPGPSGWETQYF. The complete variable domain, with remaining parts taken from reference TRBV29-1 and TRBJ2-5, reads SAVISQKPSRDICQRGTSLTIQCQVDSQVTMMFWYRQQPGQSLTLIATANQGSEATYESGFVIDKFPISRPNLTFSTLTVSNMSPEDSSIYLCSVPGPSGWETQYFGPGTRLLVL.

The genes are TRBV29-1 and TRBJ2-1; D is ambiguous. Germline assignment: CDR1 SQVTM and CDR2 ANQGSEA. The CDR3 loop spans 13 amino acids. V was cut by 4 bases and J by 2 bases, with 9 bases left in between. The CDR3: CSVVLRTYNEQFF. CDR3 DNA: TGCAGCGTTGTGCTCCGAACCTACAATGAGCAGTTCTTC.

This clone was recorded a few times. The chain combines TRBV19 with TRBJ1-4; no reliable D call. This CDR3 has 14 amino acids. The germline V gene has CDR1 LNHDA and CDR2 SQIVND (reference sequence). Trimming left V 4 bases short and J 4 bases short, with 10 bases between. CDR3 sequence: CASSNFVGNEKLFF. CDR3 DNA: TGTGCCAGTAGTAATTTTGTGGGTAATGAAAAACTGTTTTTT.

This chain links TRBV21-1 with TRBJ2-7; the table's D call, TRBD1, was not checked against the DNA. TRBV21-1 is noted as a pseudogene. The CDR3 sequence is 14 residues long. The CDR3 here is CASIRTRQRYEQYF. CDR3 coding DNA: TGTGCCAGCATCCGGACGCGACAGAGATACGAGCAGTACTTC.

The chain employs TRBV29-1 and TRBJ2-2; D ambiguous. CDR3 length: 13 residues. From germline, CDR1 is SQVTM and CDR2 ANQGSEA. V was cut by 6 bases and J by 7 bases, with 15 bases left in between. The CDR3 sequence: CSVATPSFGELFF. The DNA for the CDR3 is TGCAGCGTCGCAACCCCCTCCTTCGGGGAGCTGTTTTTT.

V usage is TRBV7-9 and J usage is TRBJ1-2, with TRBD1 matching 7 bases. Germline-derived CDR1 and CDR2 are SEHNR and FQNEAQ (reference sequence). This CDR3 has 13 amino acids. Trimming removed 8 bases from V and 3 bases from J; junction bases left unmatched: 6. The CDR3 is CASEGAFDYGYTF. CDR3 nucleotide sequence: TGTGCCAGCGAGGGGGCGTTTGACTATGGCTACACCTTC.

This clone was recorded only once. This chain joins TRBV5-4 and TRBJ2-1; 7 nucleotides align to TRBD2. CDR1 and CDR2 from the germline V gene are SGHNT and YYREEE (reference sequence). The CDR3 has 17 amino acids. Trimming removed 4 bases from V and 4 bases from J; junction bases left unmatched: 14. CDR3 in amino acids: CASSPTSLPSGYNEQFF. CDR3 sequence (DNA): TGTGCCAGCAGCCCGACGTCCCTCCCTAGCGGTTACAATGAGCAGTTCTTC.

The J gene is TRBJ2-7, the V gene TRBV7-9, with D possibly TRBD2 on 5 matching bases. This CDR3 is 17 amino acids long. Germline V lookup: CDR1 SEHNR, CDR2 FQNEAQ (reference sequence). The V end lost 0 bases, the J end lost 3 bases, and 18 bases lay between the germline ends. CDR3 protein: CASSLAFHLSGDYEQYF. The CDR3 region has the DNA TGTGCCAGCAGCTTAGCATTTCACCTCAGCGGAGACTACGAGCAGTACTTC. Based on the CDR3 plus reference TRBV7-9 and TRBJ2-7, the full variable domain is DTGVSQNPRHKITKRGQNVTFRCDPISEHNRLYWYRQTLGQGPEFLTYFQNEAQLEKSRLLSDRFSAERPKGSFSTLEIQRTEQGDSAMYLCASSLAFHLSGDYEQYFGPGTRLTVT.

J is TRBJ1-2 and V is TRBV11-2; a possible D gene is TRBD1 (5 bases). V was trimmed by 5 bases and J by 4 bases, leaving 17 bases between them. The CDR3 loop spans 15 amino acids. Germline V gene data show CDR1 as SGHAT and CDR2 as FQNNGV. The CDR3 region has the DNA TGTGCCAGCAGCCCCCCGGGGGGATTGGGCTATGGCTACACCTTC. Translation: CASSPPGGLGYGYTF.